One and the same sample provided the 8 T cell receptor beta chains below, sequenced in a study of molecular identifiers for immune sequencing clone quantification. TCRdb fed the PCR reads into MiXCR, producing one record per CDR3 protein. The data contain approximately 9,800 distinct CDR3 sequences, over 15% of them singletons. Material for sequencing was naive CD8+ T cells from blood, with Jurkat cell RNA spiked in. The sample's subset: FACS-sorted CD8+CD4-CCR7+CD45RA+ naive T cells. All receptors come from a human donor in good health. Some libraries in this study had Jurkat cell RNA spiked in.

The rearrangement links TRBV4-2 to TRBJ2-7; a possible D gene is TRBD2 (5 bases). This CDR3 is built from 16 residues. Trimming took 2 bases from V and 2 from J, leaving 16 bases between them. The germline CDR1 and CDR2 sequences are LGHNA and YNFKEQ. CDR3 coding DNA: TGTGCCAGCAGCCAATTTGTAGCTAGCAGTGCCTACGAGCAGTACTTC. This encodes CASSQFVASSAYEQYF.

This clonotype was seen only a few times. CDR3: CASKQFRDPGLYEQYF. The CDR3 DNA is TGTGCCAGCAAACAATTCCGGGACCCCGGGCTCTACGAGCAGTACTTC. V is TRBV6-5 and J is TRBJ2-7; possibly TRBD1 or TRBD2 for D (5 bases each). This CDR3 has 16 amino acids. Per germline, CDR1 MNHEY and CDR2 SVGAGI. V lost 7 bases and J lost 3, with 22 bases in between.

This clonotype qualifies as medium-sized (0.01 to 0.1%). The chain employs TRBV24-1 and TRBJ1-5; D not certain. V gave up 5 bases and J gave up 0 bases, with 10 bases separating them. The CDR3 contains 15 residues. The germline V gene has CDR1 KGHDR and CDR2 SFDVKD. CDR3 sequence: CATSGSRYSNQPQHF. DNA of the CDR3: TGTGCCACCAGTGGGAGCCGGTATAGCAATCAGCCCCAGCATTTT.

This clonotype was seen ten or more times. The chain recombines TRBV11-3 with TRBJ2-3; 11 bases align to TRBD2. The CDR3 contains 19 residues. The germline gives CDR1 SGHNT, CDR2 YENEEA. With 2 bases clipped from V and 5 bases from J, the junction kept 15 bases outside the gene matches. CDR3 sequence: CASSLNFGVAGGIGDTQYF. CDR3 bases: TGTGCCAGCAGCTTAAATTTCGGAGTAGCGGGAGGGATAGGAGATACGCAGTATTTT.

By sample fraction, this clonotype is medium-sized (0.01 to 0.1%). The rearrangement links TRBV5-1 to TRBJ2-3; D uncertain. Germline V gene lookup returns CDR1 SGHRS and CDR2 YFSETQ. This CDR3 has 17 residues. V was cut by 0 bases and J by 2 bases, with 16 bases left in between. CDR3 protein: CASSLAASLFPTDTQYF. The DNA of the CDR3 is TGCGCCAGCAGCTTGGCTGCCTCACTCTTCCCCACAGATACGCAGTATTTT.

This clonotype is classed as medium-sized (0.01 to 0.1%). The rearrangement uses TRBV21-1 and TRBJ2-3; the table's D gene call, TRBD2, was not cross checked with the DNA. TRBV21-1 is noted as a pseudogene. This CDR3 is built from 15 residues. CDR3 region: CASSPQRERTDTQYF. The CDR3 DNA is TGTGCCAGCAGCCCTCAGCGGGAGCGCACAGATACGCAGTATTTT.

As to this clonotype: One base away lies a much larger clone, so this may be a sequencing read error. The chain uses TRBV24-1 and TRBJ1-5, with D perhaps matching TRBD1 (6 bases). Looked up from germline, CDR1 is KGHDR and CDR2 is SFDVKD. V was shortened by 11 bases and J by 1 base, with 14 bases between the two germline ends. This CDR3 spans 14 amino acids. Here the CDR3 DNA reads TGTGCCATCGGGGGGGGCAGGAGCAATCAGCCCCAGCATTTT. It is translated as CAIGGGRSNQPQHF.

On this clonotype: An end of the junction differs from the germline gene, which may be a read error. The CDR3 coding sequence is TGTGCCAGCAGTCCCGACTATACTATGTGGCACTTC. Encoded protein: CASSPDYTMWHF. The chain recombines TRBV12-3 or TRBV12-4 with TRBJ2-7, with D possibly matching TRBD2 (5 bases). The CDR3 runs to 12 residues.